This T cell receptor beta chain was sequenced in a study of identical twins. This clonotype turned up a few times. Using its own MiXCR run on the 5' RACE reads, TCRdb lists one record per CDR3 protein. The sample yields 690,000 or so distinct CDR3 sequences, 6% to 6.5% seen once. V was pared by 6 bases and J by 6 bases, with 18 bases between. CDR3 length: 14 residues. This receptor was obtained from a man aged 18 to 30 in good health. This sequence joins TRBV12-3 or TRBV12-4 and TRBJ2-7; D is perhaps TRBD2 (6 bases). The sample was naive T cells sorted from blood. The CDR3 nucleotides are TGTGCCAGCAGCCCTACGACGGGGGAGTCCGAGCAGTACGTC. This translates into CASSPTTGESEQYV.